This paragraph reports one T cell receptor (beta chain). Per the study methods: Amplifying reference gene primers gave estimates of nucleated cell counts. Assay used: immunoSEQ multiplex PCR; TCRdb lists only in-frame clones, some missing. D and trimming come from the DNA, and the V and J calls and clone size come from that table. The sample records approximately 330,000 clones, roughly 90% being singletons. The sample is drawn from a study of blood T cell repertoires in COVID-19. Study background: Sample material is recorded as cDNA or gDNA derived from T cells, B-cell-depleted T cells, or PBMCs.

The germline V and J ends were trimmed by 2 bases and 4 bases, with 22 bases remaining between them. This CDR3 comprises 18 residues. From germline, CDR1 is WNHNN and CDR2 SYGVQD (reference sequence). The sequenced material came from peripheral blood. The sequence came from a woman in her 50s with active or convalescent COVID-19. The rearrangement joins TRBV10-1 to TRBJ2-3; TRBD2 might be the D (5 bases). CDR3 loop: CASSEPAEDTRGADTQYF. CDR3 sequence (DNA): TGCGCCAGCAGTGAGCCCGCGGAAGACACACGGGGTGCAGATACGCAGTATTTT.